This T cell receptor (beta chain) was documented in a study of blood T cell repertoires in COVID-19 (dated by TCRdb to the early 2020s). Study-wide context: Collaborator samples came from the United States, Italy and Spain and covered acute and convalescent phases of COVID-19. Samples were obtained from the ongoing ImmuneRACE study (first 160 participants) and from approximately 1,200 subjects provided by 6 global collaborators. Deeply sampled blood TCRbeta repertoires from subjects exposed to, actively infected with, or recovered from COVID-19 were included in the dataset. Sample metadata almost always included a de-identified subject ID, COVID-19 status, age in years and sex. A freely available public database, intended as a resource for researchers studying the immune response to SARS-CoV-2, is where the repertoires were released. The prospective study material was composed of cDNA or gDNA derived from T cells, B-cell-depleted T cells, or PBMCs. HLA class I and class II types, where available, came from metadata supplied by the sample provider rather than from assay-based typing.

There are 15 amino acids in the CDR3, from cysteine to phenylalanine inclusive. The only DNA kept is the CDR3, 45 bases in frame from the first base. At the junction V is shortened by 7 bases and J by 2 bases; bases outside the gene matches: 7. The germline V gene yields ENHRY for CDR1 and SYGVKD for CDR2. Each collaborating institution followed its own protocols to collect whole blood in K2EDTA tubes. For TCRbeta analysis, collaborators shipped samples as frozen whole blood, isolated PBMCs, or DNA extracted from either of those sample types. In regard to this clone: Its target antigen remains unknown. The record has no base qualities; no much larger clone is one base away.

Overall results and qualifications from the work: The amount of clinical and demographic metadata varied by source and participant and was provided uncurated.

TCRbeta CDR3 regions were amplified from genomic DNA using the immunoSEQ Assay, a bias-controlled multiplex PCR. The source study handled its data this way. The number of nucleated cells in each sample was estimated by amplification of reference gene primers within the assay. Sequence reads were collapsed and filtered to measure the absolute abundance of every unique TCRbeta CDR3 rearrangement. For each sample, productive Simpson clonality was calculated as the square root of Simpson's diversity index over productive rearrangements. Sourced from immuneACCESS, this table was stored by TCRdb with only in-frame sequences that have V and J called. A share of the clones is absent; for the studies checked, an unresolved V gene accounts for under half, and the remainder has no known explanation. D and trimming come from the DNA, and the V and J calls and clone size come from that table. The sample table lists roughly 100,000 clones, nearly 90% of them with a count of one. In total, the top ten clones hold just over 3% of the sample.

Sequenced material: peripheral blood. The chain is assembled from TRBV10-3 and TRBJ2-3; 9 bases in the junction line up with TRBD2. This TCR came from a middle-aged man in a cohort sampled during active COVID-19. The sequence in DNA is TGTGCCATCAAGGCGGGGGGGCAGAACACAGATACGCAGTATTTT. Its translation is CAIKAGGQNTDTQYF.